A single T cell receptor beta chain is shown here with its context. The target antigen is unknown. The read is 3 residues too short to cover the CDR3 end, so that end is filled in from the germline J gene. The repertoire was sequenced with immunoSEQ multiplex PCR; TCRdb's copy has only in-frame clones and lacks some. This table lists about 8,400 clones. In germline, CDR1 is MNHNS, CDR2 SASEGT. The CDR3 runs 14 residues. The V gene lost 3 bases and the J gene lost 7 bases, with 13 bases spanning the gap. This sample is part of a study of T cells in women clearing cervical HPV infection. Turning to the study itself: Controls gave blood once infection was undetectable; cases at lesion identification. Study-level results: TRBV6-7 relative abundance averaged 0.11% in cases and more than 0.15% in controls. Repertoire richness, not evenness, was significantly elevated in CIN3+ cases versus controls.

This clonotype was obtained from a woman between 18 and 75 years old with a cervical HPV16 infection that either progressed to CIN3+ or cleared (not recorded which). The rearrangement uses TRBV6-1 and TRBJ1-5; possible D gene TRBD1, 6 bases. The sample taken for sequencing was blood buffy coat. This CDR3 reads CASSEYRAGQPQHF. CDR3 DNA (partial): TGTGCCAGCAGTGAGTACAGGGCGGGCCAGCCC.